This entry concerns a single TCR beta chain. Its specificity is unknown. The data stem from a study of T-cell reconstitution after alpha-beta-depleted transplantation in children. The TCRbeta library was prepared with unique molecular identifiers. TCRdb fed the PCR reads into MiXCR, producing one record per CDR3 protein. This table holds a few hundred thousand distinct CDR3 sequences, over 20% found once. General observations from the study: Reports say that about two months after transplant, the alpha-beta T cells came out of several hundred graft clones that had expanded.

The sequence was obtained from a boy less than two years old with Wiskott-Aldrich syndrome, due to receive a stem cell transplant. Sequenced here: PBMCs, sampled before TCRalphabeta/CD19-depleted stem cell transplant.

The CDR3 DNA follows: TGCAGTGCTATACAATGGGGGAGTAGCAATCAGCCCCAGCATTTT. Translating gives CSAIQWGSSNQPQHF. This sequence joins TRBV20-1 and TRBJ1-5; D perhaps matches TRBD1 (5 bases). In germline, CDR1 is DFQATT, CDR2 SNEGSKA (reference sequence). The CDR3 contains 15 residues. Trimming removed 4 bases from V and 0 bases from J, with 13 bases in between.